One and the same sample provided the 19 T cell receptor beta chains below, sequenced in a study of glioma-infiltrating T cells (dated by TCRdb to 2016 to 2017). This sample was sequenced with an Illumina MiSeq. The iRepertoire nested amplicon-rescue multiplex PCR (arm-PCR) platform was used to amplify TCR alpha and beta CDR3 regions from RNA. TCRdb itself trimmed the public reads at Q25 with fastp, ran MiXCR and retained productive beta chains. Under each unique CDR3 protein, matching rows form one entry showing the most common genes and DNA. The sample yields around 350,000 distinct CDR3 sequences; roughly 41% were counted once. The top ten clones comprise around 11% of the sample. Sequencing was performed on glioma tissue, nonneoplastic brain tissue, or PBMCs (not recorded which). These receptors were collected from a human donor with low-grade glioma or glioblastoma, undergoing nonglioma brain surgery, or in good health (not recorded which).

The V gene is TRBV4-1, the J gene TRBJ2-3; D remains unclear. Trimming stripped 1 base from V and 6 bases from J, with 11 bases between. CDR1 is MGHRA and CDR2 is YSYEKL in the germline V gene. The CDR3 runs 14 residues. In nucleotides, the CDR3 is TGCGCCAGCAGCCAAGCCCAGAACGGGGATACGCAGTATTTT. This translates into CASSQAQNGDTQYF.

The chain employs TRBV4-1 and TRBJ2-5; TRBD2 agrees at 12 bases. Germline values: CDR1 MGHRA, CDR2 YSYEKL. The length of the CDR3 is 18 residues. J was trimmed by 5 bases and V by 0 bases; bases with no gene match: 10. CDR3 DNA: TGCGCCAGCAGCCAAGATTGGCGTCTAGCGGGAGGGGGTGAGACCCAGTACTTC. It specifies CASSQDWRLAGGGETQYF.

The chain uses TRBV2 and TRBJ1-2; maybe TRBD1 (5 bases). Germline CDR1 SNHLY, CDR2 FYNNEI. The CDR3 totals 12 residues. V was cut by 4 bases and J by 8 bases, with 11 bases left in between. The CDR3 nucleotides are TGTGCCAGCAGTGTGCGGGGGGAAGGCTACACCTTC. This sequence encodes CASSVRGEGYTF.

V is TRBV15 and J is TRBJ2-3; TRBD2 matches at 11 bases. The junction had 10 bases not matched to a gene; V was cut back by 4 bases and J by 7 bases. Germline V CDR1 and CDR2: LNHNV, YYDKDF (reference sequence). This CDR3 contains 16 residues. The chain's CDR3 is CATSIIAGGPGNTQYF. DNA for the CDR3: TGTGCCACCAGCATAATAGCGGGAGGGCCCGGAAATACGCAGTATTTT.

The chain carries TRBV28 and TRBJ2-1; tentatively, D is TRBD2 (5 bases). V lost 6 bases, J lost 6 bases, and 18 bases lay in between. Per the germline V gene, CDR1 is MDHEN and CDR2 is SYDVKM. The CDR3 consists of 15 residues. The CDR3 bases are TGTGCCAGCAGCGTAAGGCCGGGATACCGCAATGAGCAGTTCTTC. Translation: CASSVRPGYRNEQFF.

The chain links TRBV28 to TRBJ2-7, with TRBD1 matching over 10 bases. From germline, CDR1 is MDHEN and CDR2 SYDVKM. V gave up 6 bases and J gave up 5 bases; unmatched junction bases: 19. The CDR3 loop spans 18 amino acids. The CDR3 sequence is CASSPTDRGHFLRDEQYF. CDR3 in DNA: TGTGCCAGCAGCCCAACCGACAGGGGGCATTTTTTGAGGGACGAGCAGTACTTC.

Regarding this clonotype: The junction departs from the called germline gene at one end, perhaps through a read error. V and J are TRBV28 and TRBJ2-7; no clear D gene. Germline assignment: CDR1 MDHEN and CDR2 SYDVKM. The CDR3 totals 13 residues. CDR3 loop: CARSFFGLNEQYF. The CDR3 DNA is TGTGCCAGAAGTTTCTTCGGGTTGAACGAGCAGTACTTC.

J is TRBJ1-5 and V is TRBV7-9; the D is unclear. V dropped 1 base and J dropped 10 bases, with 8 bases sitting between them. Germline V gene sequence: CDR1 SEHNR, CDR2 FQNEAQ (reference sequence). The CDR3 has 12 amino acids. In DNA form, the CDR3 reads TGTGCCAGCAGCTTAGGAACAACACCCCAGCATTTT. This sequence encodes CASSLGTTPQHF.

With respect to this clonotype: At one end, the junction sequence differs from germline, possibly due to a read error. The chain carries TRBV20-1 and TRBJ1-5; tentatively, D is TRBD1 (5 bases). This CDR3 region has 17 residues. In germline, CDR1 is DFQATT, CDR2 SNEGSKA (reference sequence). In DNA form, the CDR3 reads TGCAGTGCTGACCCCCCTTCCGGTCTGCAGGGCAATCAGCCCAAGCATTTT. It specifies CSADPPSGLQGNQPKHF.

The chain employs TRBV20-1 and TRBJ2-3, with D uncertain. V lost 0 bases and J 7 bases, leaving 2 bases between the germline ends. The CDR3 totals 10 residues. Germline lookup yields CDR1 DFQATT and CDR2 SNEGSKA (reference sequence). The CDR3 DNA reads as TGCAGTGCTAGAGAAAATACGCAGTATTTT. Translating it yields CSARENTQYF.

This chain connects TRBV2 to TRBJ2-1; 8 bases align to TRBD1. The CDR3 loop spans 14 amino acids. Germline V gene data show CDR1 as SNHLY and CDR2 as FYNNEI. After removal of 3 bases from V and 8 bases from J, the junction contained 6 bases not matched to a gene. In nucleotides, the CDR3 is TGTGCCAGCAGTGAGCAGGGGGCAGGGGATGAGCAGTTCTTC. Its translation: CASSEQGAGDEQFF.

Worth noting for this clonotype: A much larger clone is a single base away; this may be a read error. This chain connects TRBV28 to TRBJ1-1; the D gene is possibly TRBD1 (5 bases). V lost 5 bases and J lost 3, with 10 bases in between. Germline V gene sequence: CDR1 MDHEN, CDR2 SYDVKM. The CDR3 runs to 13 residues. The CDR3 DNA reads TGTGCCAGCAGTCACAGGTTCTACACTGAAGCTTTCTTT. Translating gives CASSHRFYTEAFF.

V is TRBV5-1 and J is TRBJ2-3, with 9 bases that match TRBD2. This CDR3 contains 17 residues. Germline CDR1 is SGHRS and CDR2 is YFSETQ. J was trimmed by 8 bases and V by 2 bases; bases with no gene match: 15. CDR3 in DNA: TGCGCCAGCAGCTTCGGCCCCTTAGCGGGGGATGTCCGTACGCAGTATTTT. This translates into CASSFGPLAGDVRTQYF.

This clonotype has only a few counts. The chain's CDR3 is CASKEVSGNTIYF. CDR3 bases: TGTGCCAGCAAAGAGGTCTCTGGAAACACCATATATTTT. The chain is built from TRBV25-1 and TRBJ1-3, with D uncertain. The CDR3 sequence is 13 residues long. Per the germline V gene, CDR1 is MGHDK and CDR2 is SYGVNS. Trimming removed 7 bases at V and 0 bases at J, with 7 bases between.

As for this clonotype: A read error is likely, as this CDR3 ends without the conserved phenylalanine or tryptophan. The rearrangement links TRBV25-1 to TRBJ1-1; the match to TRBD1 covers 8 bases. The junction had 6 bases not matched to a gene; V was cut back by 6 bases and J by 0 bases. This CDR3 contains 15 residues. Germline values: CDR1 MGHDK, CDR2 SYGVNS. The CDR3 sequence is CASRRQGTLNTEAFT. DNA for the CDR3: TGTGCCAGCAGGCGACAGGGGACTTTGAACACTGAAGCTTTCACT.

This clonotype has at least ten counts. V is TRBV4-2 and J is TRBJ2-1; D is possibly TRBD1 or TRBD2 (5 bases each). V lost 4 bases and J 6 bases, leaving 16 bases between the germline ends. The CDR3 is 15 residues long. Germline loops: CDR1 LGHNA, CDR2 YNFKEQ. CDR3 nucleotides: TGTGCCAGCAGCCGGTCCCGTGGGGGTTTCAATGAGCAGTTCTTC. Amino acid sequence: CASSRSRGGFNEQFF.

The V gene is TRBV7-2, the J gene TRBJ2-7; the D is unclear. The CDR3 totals 14 residues. V shed 5 bases and J shed 2 bases, with 13 bases lying between them. Germline V gene sequence: CDR1 SGHTA, CDR2 FQGNSA. CDR3 bases: TGTGCCAGCAGCCCAACCTCCCCAACCTACGAGCAGTACTTC. Protein product: CASSPTSPTYEQYF.

Ten or more counts support this clonotype. The V gene is TRBV6-1, the J gene TRBJ1-1, with a weak D call TRBD1 (6 bases). The CDR3 loop spans 13 amino acids. Germline CDR1 reads MNHNS; CDR2 reads SASEGT. Trimming removed 6 bases from V and 4 bases from J, with 12 bases in between. This chain's CDR3 is CASRRPRGTEAFF. DNA for the CDR3: TGTGCCAGCAGAAGGCCCAGGGGCACTGAAGCTTTCTTT.

This clonotype was counted a few times. The chain joins TRBV20-1 to TRBJ1-4; TRBD1 might be the D (5 bases). V gave up 4 bases and J gave up 8 bases, with 20 bases separating them. The CDR3 totals 15 residues. Germline V gives CDR1 DFQATT, CDR2 SNEGSKA (reference sequence). CDR3 nucleotides: TGCAGTGCTACGTCCCCGGCAGGGTTGAAGGAAAAACTGTTTTTT. Translation gives CSATSPAGLKEKLFF.